This record concerns one T cell receptor beta chain sequence. The antigen is undetermined. A much larger clonotype is one base distant, so this may be a read error. The data belong to a study of T cell repertoires in cytomegalovirus infection. TCRdb called the reads again in MiXCR, with one record for every CDR3 protein. The sample yields almost 550,000 distinct CDR3 sequences, approximately 17% seen once. Study conclusions and caveats: It was HLA-C-restricted CMV-specific TCR beta clonotypes that dominated the response ex vivo.

The CDR3 is 14 amino acids. Per the germline V gene, CDR1 is SQVTM and CDR2 is ANQGSEA. The trim removed 7 bases at V and 0 bases at J, leaving 7 bases unmatched. This receptor was taken from a human donor in good health (CMV status not recorded). Some clones in this sample may be carry-over from other donors' samples. The genes are TRBV29-1 and TRBJ1-2, with 8 bases that match TRBD1. The specimen was CD8+ T cells from PBMCs. DNA of the CDR3: TGCAGCGAAGGGACAGGAAAAACTAACTATGGCTACACCTTC. Residues: CSEGTGKTNYGYTF.